This TCR beta chain was captured by sequencing in a study of long-term antiretroviral therapy in people with HIV. Whole-study results and caveats: Absence of data on ART adherence, viral resistance or therapy changes was noted. Dominant in the repertoire at all time points were clones expanded before ART. Sampling of blood ran from the mid-2000s to the late 2010s, and older ART regimens were possibly in use.

Run at survey level, the immunoSEQ assay was version v3.0. Sequencing was performed with immunoSEQ multiplex PCR; in TCRdb, only in-frame clones are kept and a portion is missing. The sample lists 35,000 to 45,000 clones; roughly 93% were seen once. As regards this clone: Its specificity is unknown.

Germline V CDR1 and CDR2: SGHTA, FQGNSA. The CDR3 contains 14 residues. Trimming took off 5 bases at V and 10 bases at J, with 18 bases between the two ends. The TCR was taken from a woman aged 50 to 65 with HIV. The specimen comprised unsorted PBMCs, sampled 4.1 years after starting antiretroviral therapy. The chain carries TRBV7-2 and TRBJ2-1; tentatively, D is TRBD1 (6 bases). This chain's CDR3 is CASSNTGNHLEQFF. The DNA of the CDR3 is TGTGCCAGCAGCAATACAGGGAATCATTTAGAGCAGTTCTTC. The full variable domain, with the rest looked up from reference TRBV7-2 and TRBJ2-1, is GAGVSQSPSNKVTEKGKDVELRCDPISGHTALYWYRQSLGQGLEFLIYFQGNSAPDKSGLPSDRFSAERTGGSVSTLTIQRTQQEDSAVYLCASSNTGNHLEQFFGPGTRLTVL.